This T cell receptor beta chain was obtained from a study of control samples from healthy donors and cancer patients. Some clones are missing from TCRdb's copy, which holds only in-frame ones; the method was immunoSEQ multiplex PCR. This table has approximately 130,000 clones, about 89% appearing once. The CDR3 consists of 14 residues. CDR1 is MNHEY and CDR2 is SVGEGT in the germline V gene. The V end was cut by 5 bases, the J end by 5 bases, with 16 bases between. The sample consisted of blood. The TCR comes from a man between 45 and 60 years old in good health. The chain uses TRBV6-2 or TRBV6-3 and TRBJ2-7; D possibly corresponds to TRBD1 (6 bases). The CDR3 reads CASSRSRGNHEQYF. As DNA, the CDR3 is TGTGCCAGCAGTAGGTCCAGGGGCAACCACGAGCAGTACTTC.